This T cell receptor beta chain is drawn from a study of tumor-infiltrating lymphocytes in primary liver carcinoma. Turning to the study itself: Patients, male and female, were 30 to 69 years old. Stage T1-T3 N0M0 tumors spanned about 4.2 to 10 cm. General study results and limits: Tumor region pairs showed greater overlap than either tumor-adjacent or tumor-blood pairs did.

V gave up 6 bases and J gave up 4 bases, with 15 bases separating them. Germline CDR1 is MNHEY and CDR2 is SVGEGT. This CDR3 has 14 amino acids. Unsorted whole blood supplied the blood RNA, and germline DNA was isolated too. There are many counts of this clonotype. Antigen: not known. TCR beta cDNA came from approximately 540 ng total RNA, primed with a constant-region primer. Modified slightly, ARM-PCR produced TCR beta libraries over three nested multiplex PCR rounds. The first two PCR rounds, approximately 10 cycles each, used TRBV1-TRBV30 forward primers and a C-beta reverse primer. TCRdb recomputed calls from the multiplex PCR reads with MiXCR, one row per CDR3 protein. The data hold about 210,000 distinct CDR3 sequences, with approximately 65% observed a single time.

This sequence was found in a woman in her fifties or sixties with primary liver carcinoma and hepatitis B virus infection. This chain connects TRBV6-2 or TRBV6-3 to TRBJ1-1; a weak D match, TRBD1 (5 bases). The material sequenced was peripheral blood. This CDR3 reads CASRPAGGGTEAFF. For the CDR3, the DNA is TGTGCCAGCAGACCGGCGGGGGGAGGCACTGAAGCTTTCTTT.